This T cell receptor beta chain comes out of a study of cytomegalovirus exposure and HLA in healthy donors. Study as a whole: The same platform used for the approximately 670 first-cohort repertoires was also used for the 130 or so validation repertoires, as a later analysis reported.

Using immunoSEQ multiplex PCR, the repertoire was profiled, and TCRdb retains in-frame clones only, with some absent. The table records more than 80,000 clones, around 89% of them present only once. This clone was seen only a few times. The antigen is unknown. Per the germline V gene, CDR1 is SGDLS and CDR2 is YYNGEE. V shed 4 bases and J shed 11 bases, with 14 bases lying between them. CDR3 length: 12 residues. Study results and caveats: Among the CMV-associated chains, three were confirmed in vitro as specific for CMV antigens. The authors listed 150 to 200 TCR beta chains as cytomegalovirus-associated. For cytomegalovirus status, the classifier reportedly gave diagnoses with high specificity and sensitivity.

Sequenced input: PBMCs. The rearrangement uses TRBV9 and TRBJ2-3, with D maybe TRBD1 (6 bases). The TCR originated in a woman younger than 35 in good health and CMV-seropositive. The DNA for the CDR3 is TGTGCCAGCAGCTCGAGACAGGAGGTGCAGTATTTT. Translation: CASSSRQEVQYF.